Each of the 27 T cell receptor beta chains below was sequenced from the same sample in a study of molecular identifiers for immune sequencing clone quantification. TCRdb independently ran MiXCR on the PCR reads; one entry per CDR3 protein. Among about 510,000 distinct CDR3 sequences, about a fifth were seen once, and the ten largest hold more than 0.8%. The specimen was naive CD8+ T cells from blood, with Jurkat cell RNA spiked in. Subset: FACS-sorted CD8+CD4-CCR7+CD45RA+ naive T cells. The receptors originated from a human donor in good health. Some libraries in this study had Jurkat cell RNA spiked in.

The table lists this clonotype with many counts. The chain employs TRBV7-6 and TRBJ1-1; no clear D gene. CDR3 length equals 12 residues. Germline loops: CDR1 SGHVS, CDR2 FNYEAQ. Between the trimmed V and J ends, which lost 5 bases and 8 bases, there was a span of 12 bases. The CDR3 DNA reads as TGTGCCAGCAGCACACACATTCCAGAAGCTTTCTTT. Protein product: CASSTHIPEAFF.

This clonotype was seen once. Relative to the germline gene, one junction end is altered; a read error may explain this. The chain joins TRBV4-3 to TRBJ2-3, with 7 nucleotides matching TRBD2. This CDR3 has 17 amino acids. Germline V gene data show CDR1 as LGHNA and CDR2 as YSLEER. Here the CDR3 DNA reads TGCGCCAGCAGCCAAGAACGGGACTATTCTAGCACATATACGCAGTATTTT. This codes for CASSQERDYSSTYTQYF.

The rearrangement links TRBV5-6 to TRBJ1-3, with a tentative D call TRBD1 (6 bases). V lost 3 bases and J 0 bases, leaving 16 bases between the germline ends. Germline CDR1 reads SGHDT; CDR2 reads YYEEEE. The CDR3 extends over 17 amino acids. The DNA of the CDR3 is TGTGCCAGCAGCTACGGAGTGGGGGCGAGCTCTGGAAACACCATATATTTT. It specifies CASSYGVGASSGNTIYF.

Points on this clonotype: This may stem from a read error, because a much larger clone lies one nucleotide away. V usage is TRBV5-1 and J usage is TRBJ2-5; TRBD1 aligns across 8 bases. This CDR3 is 15 amino acids long. The germline gives CDR1 SGHRS, CDR2 YFSETQ. This CDR3 reads CDSSWETGEQETQYF. The CDR3 region has the DNA TGCGACAGCAGCTGGGAGACAGGGGAACAAGAGACCCAGTACTTC.

This chain joins TRBV7-9 and TRBJ2-7; either TRBD1 or TRBD2 may supply D (6 bases each). CDR1 and CDR2 from the germline V gene are SEHNR and FQNEAQ (reference sequence). CDR3 length: 12 residues. The V end lost 7 bases, the J end lost 6 bases, and 13 bases lay between the germline ends. In nucleotides, the CDR3 is TGTGCCAGCACGGCAGGGGACTTCGAGCAGTACTTC. It codes for CASTAGDFEQYF.

This clonotype was recorded many times. The chain carries TRBV5-1 and TRBJ2-7; 7 positions agree with TRBD1. V was pared by 2 bases and J by 3 bases, with 8 bases of the junction left unmatched. This CDR3 has 15 residues. Germline values: CDR1 SGHRS, CDR2 YFSETQ. CDR3 DNA sequence: TGCGCCAGCAGCTTTACAGGGGAGAGAGTCTACGAGCAGTACTTC. Translation gives CASSFTGERVYEQYF.

On this clonotype: A much larger clone lies one base from this, so it may be a read error. The chain links TRBV7-9 to TRBJ1-1; a possible D gene is TRBD1 (5 bases). The CDR3 sequence is 14 residues long. The V and J ends lost 8 bases and 11 bases respectively, with 24 bases between them. CDR1 is SEHNR and CDR2 is FQNEAQ in the germline V gene (reference sequence). The CDR3 sequence: CASGPPGPNFSAFF. CDR3 coding DNA: TGTGCCAGCGGCCCACCAGGGCCGAATTTTAGTGCTTTCTTT.

The chain employs TRBV5-4 and TRBJ2-7; maybe TRBD1 (6 bases). V was shortened by 4 bases and J by 2 bases, with 13 bases between the two germline ends. CDR1 and CDR2 (germline): SGHNT, YYREEE (reference sequence). CDR3 length: 14 amino acids. Here the CDR3 DNA reads TGTGCCAGCAGCGTCAGGACAGTTCCCTACGAGCAGTACTTC. This translates into CASSVRTVPYEQYF.

This clonotype was seen only a few times. The chain employs TRBV6-1 and TRBJ2-7; a weak D match, TRBD1 (5 bases). This CDR3 spans 15 amino acids. The V and J ends lost 2 bases and 2 bases respectively, with 13 bases between them. CDR1 MNHNS and CDR2 SASEGT come from the germline V gene. CDR3 protein: CASSEMTASPYEQYF. In DNA, the CDR3 is TGTGCCAGCAGTGAAATGACAGCCTCTCCCTACGAGCAGTACTTC.

This clonotype has just a few counts. The chain has TRBV3-1 and TRBJ2-3, with TRBD2 matching over 9 bases. Germline values: CDR1 LGHDT, CDR2 YNNKEL (reference sequence). V dropped 4 bases and J dropped 1; count of bases not matched to a gene: 6. The CDR3 is 16 amino acids. CDR3 nucleotide sequence: TGTGCCAGCAGCCCCGGACTAGCGCGGGGCACAGATACGCAGTATTTT. It is translated as CASSPGLARGTDTQYF.

As regards this clonotype: The CDR3 does not end in the conserved phenylalanine or tryptophan, so this is likely a read error. V usage is TRBV27 and J usage is TRBJ1-5, with 9 bases matching TRBD1. This CDR3 comprises 15 residues. From germline, CDR1 is MNHEY and CDR2 SMNVEV (reference sequence). V lost 7 bases, J lost 6 bases, and 10 bases stayed unmatched. This CDR3 is CASKSSGTGFQPQHL. CDR3 coding DNA: TGTGCCAGCAAATCGAGTGGGACAGGGTTTCAGCCCCAGCATCTT.

This clonotype showed up many times. The V gene is TRBV20-1, the J gene TRBJ2-3, with a weak D call TRBD2 (6 bases). Per germline, CDR1 DFQATT and CDR2 SNEGSKA (reference sequence). The CDR3 extends over 15 amino acids. The germline V and J ends were trimmed by 2 bases and 2 bases, with 14 bases remaining between them. CDR3 sequence reads: CSARMGLIYTDTQYF. The DNA of the CDR3 is TGCAGTGCTAGAATGGGACTGATCTACACAGATACGCAGTATTTT.

Remarks on this clonotype: One end of the junction is discordant with germline, which a read error may explain. The chain uses TRBV7-8 and TRBJ1-2; a possible D gene is TRBD1 (5 bases). This CDR3 is built from 15 residues. The V gene's germline CDR1 is SGHVS and CDR2 FQNEAQ. CDR3 region: CANSLVAGPNYGYTF. The CDR3 bases are TGTGCCAACAGCTTAGTGGCAGGGCCTAACTATGGCTACACCTTC.

This clonotype was recorded many times. This rearrangement joins TRBV12-3 or TRBV12-4 to TRBJ2-5, with a tentative D call TRBD2 (5 bases). V was trimmed by 3 bases and J by 2 bases, leaving 7 bases between them. The CDR3 has 13 residues. CDR3 region: CASSFGDQETQYF. The CDR3 DNA follows: TGTGCCAGCAGTTTCGGGGATCAAGAGACCCAGTACTTC.

This clonotype was seen many times. The chain links TRBV28 to TRBJ2-5, with D possibly being TRBD2 (6 bases). The length of the CDR3 is 15 residues. Germline V gene lookup returns CDR1 MDHEN and CDR2 SYDVKM. The V and J ends lost 6 bases and 0 bases respectively, with 14 bases between them. The CDR3 reads CASRLSAGYQETQYF. DNA of the CDR3: TGTGCCAGCAGACTTTCCGCGGGGTACCAAGAGACCCAGTACTTC.

For this clonotype: A much more abundant neighbour one base away suggests this may be a read error. The rearrangement links TRBV20-1 to TRBJ2-3; D is ambiguous. The germline V gene has CDR1 DFQATT and CDR2 SNEGSKA (reference sequence). The V end was cut by 1 base, the J end by 2 bases, with 16 bases between. The CDR3 covers 16 residues. In DNA, the CDR3 is TGCAGTGCTAGAGGTTCCCCAGGAGCCTTCACAGATACGCAGTATTTT. Its translation: CSARGSPGAFTDTQYF.

The table lists this clonotype with a few counts. This chain connects TRBV20-1 to TRBJ2-3; possible D gene TRBD2, 5 bases. The V gene's germline CDR1 is DFQATT and CDR2 SNEGSKA (reference sequence). V was trimmed by 0 bases and J by 1 base, leaving 14 bases between them. The CDR3 loop spans 16 amino acids. The CDR3 loop is CSARDPSGIGTDTQYF. Written as DNA, the CDR3 is TGCAGTGCTAGAGATCCGAGCGGAATAGGCACAGATACGCAGTATTTT.

This clonotype was detected ten times or more. The CDR3 DNA is TGTGCCAGCAGTTACTCTCCGGGCGTGACAGATACGCAGTATTTT. Translating it yields CASSYSPGVTDTQYF. The chain is built from TRBV6-5 and TRBJ2-3, with unresolved D. The ends were cut back, 0 bases at V and 3 bases at J, with 10 bases in the middle. The V gene's germline CDR1 is MNHEY and CDR2 SVGAGI. This CDR3 is built from 15 residues.

This clonotype was observed at least ten times. J is TRBJ1-1 and V is TRBV4-3; D gene ambiguous. Germline CDR1 is LGHNA and CDR2 is YSLEER. This CDR3 has 14 residues. V lost 0 bases and J lost 1, with 6 bases in between. The CDR3 spells CASSQDRWNTEAFF. The CDR3 coding sequence is TGCGCCAGCAGCCAAGATCGTTGGAACACTGAAGCTTTCTTT.

This clonotype was picked up many times. This chain joins TRBV9 and TRBJ1-6, with D perhaps matching TRBD1 (6 bases). Trimming cost V 0 bases and J 6 bases, with 10 bases left between them. CDR1 is SGDLS and CDR2 is YYNGEE in the germline V gene. The CDR3 extends over 15 amino acids. The CDR3, as DNA: TGTGCCAGCAGCGTAGCAGGGGAAGCTAATTCACCCCTCCACTTT. It specifies CASSVAGEANSPLHF.

CDR3 region: CASSLVSRNYGYTF. CDR3 in DNA: TGTGCCAGCAGTTTAGTCTCCAGGAACTATGGCTACACCTTC. V gene TRBV12-3 or TRBV12-4 combines with J gene TRBJ1-2; D not resolved. The CDR3 extends over 14 amino acids. The ends were cut back, 1 base at V and 2 bases at J, with 8 bases in the middle.

This clonotype was picked up one time. This clone may be a read error of a much larger clone one base away. J is TRBJ2-7 and V is TRBV14; TRBD1 is a possible D gene (5 bases). Germline CDR1 SGHDN, CDR2 FVKESK. This CDR3 has 15 residues. The V and J ends lost 0 bases and 1 base respectively, with 10 bases between them. The CDR3 nucleotides are TGTGCCAGCAGCCAAGAAAGGGGTGTGTCCTACGAGCAGTACTTC. Its translation is CASSQERGVSYEQYF. Variable domain in full (rest from reference TRBV14 and TRBJ2-7): EAGVTQFPSHSVIEKGQTVTLRCDPISGHDNLYWYRRVMGKEIKFLLHFVKESKQDESGMPNNRFLAERTGGTYSTLKVQPAELEDSGVYFCASSQERGVSYEQYFGPGTRLTVT.

In this sample, this clonotype turned up many times. The rearrangement joins TRBV5-5 to TRBJ1-5; TRBD1 is a possible D gene (5 bases). Germline assignment: CDR1 SGHKS and CDR2 YYEKEE (reference sequence). The CDR3 covers 12 residues. V lost 4 bases and J 6 bases, leaving 8 bases between the germline ends. The CDR3 DNA reads TGTGCCAGCAGCATGGGGCTTCAGCCCCAGCATTTT. It yields the protein CASSMGLQPQHF.

This clonotype was seen at least ten times. The V gene is TRBV20-1, the J gene TRBJ2-7, with a weak D call TRBD1 (5 bases). The germline CDR1 and CDR2 sequences are DFQATT and SNEGSKA (reference sequence). The CDR3 covers 13 residues. Trimming pared 0 bases from V and 0 bases from J, leaving 6 bases between. CDR3 nucleotide sequence: TGCAGTGCTAGAGAGACAGCCTCCTACGAGCAGTACTTC. It yields the protein CSARETASYEQYF.

This clonotype was observed at least ten times. The chain joins TRBV6-2 or TRBV6-3 to TRBJ2-3, with D possibly being TRBD2 (5 bases). CDR3 length equals 13 residues. From germline, CDR1 is MNHEY and CDR2 SVGEGT. With 2 bases removed from V and 6 bases from J, the gap between germline ends came to 9 bases. The CDR3 region has the DNA TGTGCCAGCAGTTACCAGCGGCAGGATACGCAGTATTTT. This codes for CASSYQRQDTQYF.

This clonotype was recorded a few times. The genes are TRBV6-2 or TRBV6-3 and TRBJ2-2, with D uncertain. Germline CDR1 is MNHEY and CDR2 is SVGEGT. Trimming stripped 2 bases from V and 1 base from J, with 11 bases between. CDR3 length: 16 amino acids. Here the CDR3 reads CASSYEINLNTGELFF. In DNA form, the CDR3 reads TGTGCCAGCAGTTACGAGATTAATCTGAACACCGGGGAGCTGTTTTTT.

Note on this clonotype: Being one base from a much bigger clone, this may be a read error. The chain is built from TRBV13 and TRBJ2-5; tentative D call: TRBD1 (6 bases). CDR1 and CDR2 from the germline V gene are PRHDT and FYEKMQ (reference sequence). The CDR3 is 14 residues long. CDR3 region: CVSSKTQGLETQYF. The CDR3 DNA reads as TGTGTCAGCAGCAAGACCCAGGGGTTGGAGACCCAGTACTTC.